This T cell receptor (beta chain) was observed in a study of Ad26.COV2.S vaccination and SARS-CoV-2 variants. For the study at large: By the intramuscular route, Ad26.COV2.S was given once, or twice 56 days apart. Findings and caveats of the study: Compared with placebo recipients, vaccine recipients had higher spike-specific TCR breadth. Substantial response breadth was reportedly seen for spike-specific CD8+ and CD4+ T cells after vaccination.

Turning to this clone: Antigen: not known.

The treatment was: some 20 received Ad26.COV2.S at low or high dose, single or two shots; about 5 received placebo; per-sample allocation not given. All samples were drawn on day 63, counting from the first vaccine or placebo injection. Spike of the Wuhan-strain SARS-CoV-2 was expressed by an Ad26 vector, which formed the vaccine. TCRdb's table, derived via immunoSEQ multiplex PCR, lists solely in-frame clones and lacks some. This sample has some 480,000 clones, with approximately 90% found just once. This sequence originates from a person between 18 and 59 years old who received the Ad26.COV2.S COVID-19 vaccine or a placebo. The sample in question was peripheral blood, obtained in a trial of Ad26.COV2.S vaccine versus placebo.

CDR3 loop: CASSASDPGPGNTIYF. CDR3 coding DNA: TGTGCCAGCAGCGCCTCGGACCCCGGGCCTGGAAACACCATATATTTT. The gene calls are TRBV9 and TRBJ1-3; D unclear. CDR1 and CDR2 (germline): SGDLS, YYNGEE. This CDR3 contains 16 residues. The germline V and J ends were trimmed by 3 bases and 2 bases, with 15 bases remaining between them.